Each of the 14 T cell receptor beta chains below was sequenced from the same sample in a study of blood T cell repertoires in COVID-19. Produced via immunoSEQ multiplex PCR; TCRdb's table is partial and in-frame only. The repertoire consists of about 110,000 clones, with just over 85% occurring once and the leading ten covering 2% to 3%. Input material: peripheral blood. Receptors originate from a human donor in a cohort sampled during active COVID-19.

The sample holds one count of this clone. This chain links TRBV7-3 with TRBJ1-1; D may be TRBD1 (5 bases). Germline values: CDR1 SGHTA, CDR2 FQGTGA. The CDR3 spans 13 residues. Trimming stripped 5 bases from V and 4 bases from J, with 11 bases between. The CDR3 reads CASSPNGGTEAFF. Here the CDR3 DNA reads TGTGCCAGCAGCCCAAACGGGGGCACTGAAGCTTTCTTT.

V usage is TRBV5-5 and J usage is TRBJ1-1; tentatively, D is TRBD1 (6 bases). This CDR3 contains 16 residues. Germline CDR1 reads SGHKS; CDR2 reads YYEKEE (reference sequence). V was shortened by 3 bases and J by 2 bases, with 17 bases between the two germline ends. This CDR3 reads CASSSKGGSGNTEAFF. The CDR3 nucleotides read TGTGCCAGCAGCTCCAAAGGGGGAAGTGGAAACACTGAAGCTTTCTTT. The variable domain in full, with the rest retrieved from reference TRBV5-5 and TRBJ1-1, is DAGVTQSPTHLIKTRGQQVTLRCSPISGHKSVSWYQQVLGQGPQFIFQYYEKEERGRGNFPDRFSARQFPNYSSELNVNALLLGDSALYLCASSSKGGSGNTEAFFGQGTRLTVV.

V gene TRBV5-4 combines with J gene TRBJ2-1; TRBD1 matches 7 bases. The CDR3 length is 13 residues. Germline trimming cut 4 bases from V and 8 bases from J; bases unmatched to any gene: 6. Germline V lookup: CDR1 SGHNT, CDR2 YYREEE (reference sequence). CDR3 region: CASSRQGSDEQFF. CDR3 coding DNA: TGTGCCAGCAGCCGACAGGGTAGTGATGAGCAGTTCTTC.

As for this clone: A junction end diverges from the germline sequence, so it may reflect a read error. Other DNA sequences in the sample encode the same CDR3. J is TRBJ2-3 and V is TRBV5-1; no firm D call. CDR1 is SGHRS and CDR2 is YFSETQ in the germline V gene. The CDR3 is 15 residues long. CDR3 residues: CASSLSWAETDTQYF. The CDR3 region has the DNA TGTGCCAGCAGCTTAAGTTGGGCTGAAACAGATACGCAGTATTTT. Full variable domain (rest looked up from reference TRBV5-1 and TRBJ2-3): KAGVTQTPRYLIKTRGQQVTLSCSPISGHRSVSWYQQTPGQGLQFLFEYFSETQRNKGNFPGRFSGRQFSNSRSEMNVSTLELGDSALYLCASSLSWAETDTQYFGPGTRLTVL.

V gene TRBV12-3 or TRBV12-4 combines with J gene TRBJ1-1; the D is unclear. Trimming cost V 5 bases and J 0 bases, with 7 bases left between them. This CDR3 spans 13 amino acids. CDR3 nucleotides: TGTGCCAGCAGTCGCGGATTGAACACTGAAGCTTTCTTT. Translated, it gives CASSRGLNTEAFF.

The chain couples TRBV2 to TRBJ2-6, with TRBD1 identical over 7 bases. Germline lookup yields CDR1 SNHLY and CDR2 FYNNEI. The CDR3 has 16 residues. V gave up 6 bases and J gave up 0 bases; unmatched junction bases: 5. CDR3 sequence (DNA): TGTGCCAGCAGCGGGGACAGCCTCTCTGGGGCCAACGTCCTGACTTTC. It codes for CASSGDSLSGANVLTF. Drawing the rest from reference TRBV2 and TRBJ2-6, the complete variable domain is EPEVTQTPSHQVTQMGQEVILRCVPISNHLYFYWYRQILGQKVEFLVSFYNNEISEKSEIFDDQFSVERPDGSNFTLKIRSTKLEDSAMYFCASSGDSLSGANVLTFGAGSRLTVL.

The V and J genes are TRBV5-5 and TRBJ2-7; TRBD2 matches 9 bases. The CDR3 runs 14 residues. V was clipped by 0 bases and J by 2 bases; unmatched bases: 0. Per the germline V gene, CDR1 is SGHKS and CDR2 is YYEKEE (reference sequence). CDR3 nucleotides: TGTGCCAGCAGCTTGGTAGCGGGGGCCTACGAGCAGTACTTC. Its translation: CASSLVAGAYEQYF. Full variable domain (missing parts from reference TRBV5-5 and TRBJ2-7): DAGVTQSPTHLIKTRGQQVTLRCSPISGHKSVSWYQQVLGQGPQFIFQYYEKEERGRGNFPDRFSARQFPNYSSELNVNALLLGDSALYLCASSLVAGAYEQYFGPGTRLTVT.

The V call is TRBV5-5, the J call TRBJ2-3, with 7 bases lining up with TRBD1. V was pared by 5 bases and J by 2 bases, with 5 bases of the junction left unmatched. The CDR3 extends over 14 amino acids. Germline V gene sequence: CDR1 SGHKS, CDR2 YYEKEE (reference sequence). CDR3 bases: TGTGCCAGCAGTCCACAGGGGCCCACAGATACGCAGTATTTT. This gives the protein CASSPQGPTDTQYF. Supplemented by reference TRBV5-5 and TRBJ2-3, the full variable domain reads DAGVTQSPTHLIKTRGQQVTLRCSPISGHKSVSWYQQVLGQGPQFIFQYYEKEERGRGNFPDRFSARQFPNYSSELNVNALLLGDSALYLCASSPQGPTDTQYFGPGTRLTVL.

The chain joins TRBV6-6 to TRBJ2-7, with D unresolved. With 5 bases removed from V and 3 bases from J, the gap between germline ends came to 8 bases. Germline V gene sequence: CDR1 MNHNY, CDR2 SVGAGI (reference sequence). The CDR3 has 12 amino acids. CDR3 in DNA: TGTGCCAGCAGTCCTTACAGCTACGAGCAGTACTTC. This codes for CASSPYSYEQYF.

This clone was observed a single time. In nucleotides, the CDR3 is TGTGCCATCAGAGGGGGGGGTAGCGGGGGGAGCTTTTCGGTCCGCACAGATACGCAGTATTTT. Translation: CAIRGGGSGGSFSVRTDTQYF. The gene calls are TRBV10-3 and TRBJ2-3; 10 bases match TRBD2. Germline-derived CDR1 and CDR2 are ENHRY and SYGVKD. The CDR3 is made up of 21 amino acids. The V gene end was trimmed by 6 bases and the J gene end by 1 base; junction bases not matched to a gene: 22.

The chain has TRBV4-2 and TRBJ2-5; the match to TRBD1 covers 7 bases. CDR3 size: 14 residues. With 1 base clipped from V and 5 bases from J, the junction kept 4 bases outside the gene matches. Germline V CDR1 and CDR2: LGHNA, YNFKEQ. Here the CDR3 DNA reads TGTGCCAGCAGCCAAGGGGACAGAGAGGAGACCCAGTACTTC. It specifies CASSQGDREETQYF.

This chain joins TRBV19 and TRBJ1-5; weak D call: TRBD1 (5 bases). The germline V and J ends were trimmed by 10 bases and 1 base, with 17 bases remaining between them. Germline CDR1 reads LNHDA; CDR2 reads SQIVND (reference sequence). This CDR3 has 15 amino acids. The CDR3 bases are TGTGCCACCTCACTTTGGGACTTAAGCAATCAGCCCCAGCATTTT. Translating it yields CATSLWDLSNQPQHF.

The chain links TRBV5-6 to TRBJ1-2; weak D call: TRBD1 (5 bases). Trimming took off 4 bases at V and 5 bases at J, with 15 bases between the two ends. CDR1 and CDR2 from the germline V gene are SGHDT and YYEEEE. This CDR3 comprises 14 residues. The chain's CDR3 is CASSAWGWWYGYTF. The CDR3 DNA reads TGTGCCAGCAGCGCTTGGGGCTGGTGGTATGGCTACACCTTC.

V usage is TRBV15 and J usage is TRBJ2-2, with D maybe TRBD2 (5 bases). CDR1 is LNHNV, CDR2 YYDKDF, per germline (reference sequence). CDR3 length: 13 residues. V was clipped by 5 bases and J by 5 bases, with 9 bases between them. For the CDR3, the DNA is TGTGCCACCAGCCGCACTAGTACCGGGGAGCTGTTTTTT. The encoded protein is CATSRTSTGELFF.